This T cell receptor beta chain was identified in a study of T cells in Graves' hyperthyroidism and ophthalmopathy. The V gene's germline CDR1 is MNHNS and CDR2 SASEGT. The CDR3 length is 13 residues. With respect to this clonotype: One end of the junction varies from germline; a read error may be responsible.

Hyperthyroidism of Graves' type that showed no ophthalmopathy progression within 18 months was stable. Uncontrolled infection, other autoimmune disease, pregnancy or lactation barred patients from enrollment. Regions amplified from RNA transcripts were the TCR beta CDR3 regions. TCR CDR3 regions were first amplified by RT-PCR with HTBI primers. TCRdb reanalysed the multiplex PCR reads using MiXCR and keeps one entry per CDR3 protein. The data hold roughly 840,000 distinct CDR3 sequences, with 38% observed a single time. Input material: blood. This receptor was obtained from a man aged 18 to 29 with Graves' hyperthyroidism. The rearrangement links TRBV6-1 to TRBJ2-7; D not certain. In DNA form, the CDR3 reads TGTGCCAGCAATGAAAACAGAGCCTACGAGCAGTACTTC. The encoded protein is CASNENRAYEQYF.